Reported below is one T cell receptor beta chain. This sample is part of a study of OX40 agonist ivuxolimab in advanced cancers. Study summary: Ivuxolimab, which patients received intravenously every 2 weeks, was dosed at 0.01 to 10 mg/kg.

Blood sampling was done at baseline, cycle 4 day 1, and cycle 7 day 1. Sequenced by immunoSEQ multiplex PCR; TCRdb stores in-frame clones only, minus some. The profile shows over 40,000 clones, 65% to 85% of them singletons. CDR1 MNHEY and CDR2 SMNVEV come from the germline V gene (reference sequence). The CDR3 spans 14 residues. Trimming removed 5 bases from V and 4 bases from J, with 12 bases in between. This receptor was taken from an adult with an advanced solid tumor such as melanoma, head and neck, liver or kidney cancer. The V and J genes are TRBV27 and TRBJ2-1; D possibly corresponds to TRBD1 (6 bases). The sample was CD4+ or CD8+ T cells sorted from blood, taken in a trial of the OX40 agonist ivuxolimab. CDR3 sequence: CASSPPDRYNEQFF. The CDR3 region has the DNA TGTGCCAGCAGTCCCCCGGACAGATACAATGAGCAGTTCTTC.